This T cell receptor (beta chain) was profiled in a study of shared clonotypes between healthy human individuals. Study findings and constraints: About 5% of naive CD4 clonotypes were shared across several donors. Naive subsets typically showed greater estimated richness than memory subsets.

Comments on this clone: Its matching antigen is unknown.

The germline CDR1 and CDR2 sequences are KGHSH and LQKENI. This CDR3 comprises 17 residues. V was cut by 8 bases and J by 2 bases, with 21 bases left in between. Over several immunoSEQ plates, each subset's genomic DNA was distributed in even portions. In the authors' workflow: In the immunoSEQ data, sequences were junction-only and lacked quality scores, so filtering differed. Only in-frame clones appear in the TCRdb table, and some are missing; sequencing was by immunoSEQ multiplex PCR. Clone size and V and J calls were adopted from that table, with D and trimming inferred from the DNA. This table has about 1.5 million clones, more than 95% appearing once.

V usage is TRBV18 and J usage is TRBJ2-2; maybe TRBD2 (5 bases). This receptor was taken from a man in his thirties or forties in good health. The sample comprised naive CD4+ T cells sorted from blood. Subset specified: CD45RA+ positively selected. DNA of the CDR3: TGTGCCAGCGCCGGGGTTTGGCGGAAAACCAACACCGGGGAGCTGTTTTTT. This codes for CASAGVWRKTNTGELFF. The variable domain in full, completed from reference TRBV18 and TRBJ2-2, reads NAGVMQNPRHLVRRRGQEARLRCSPMKGHSHVYWYRQLPEEGLKFMVYLQKENIIDESGMPKERFSAEFPKEGPSILRIQQVVRGDSAAYFCASAGVWRKTNTGELFFGEGSRLTVL.